Below are 20 T cell receptor beta chains sequenced from a single sample in a study of CD8 T cells in ankylosing spondylitis. Study conclusions and caveats: Ankylosing spondylitis blood appeared to be characterized by a TCR beta motif of roughly eight highly homologous variants.

These TCRs' antigens remain unknown. TCRdb analysed the 5' RACE reads with MiXCR anew, one entry per CDR3 protein. The sample includes 500,000 to 550,000 distinct CDR3 sequences, 10% to 15% of them seen just once. The material sequenced was blood, either unsorted or a sorted T cell fraction (not recorded which). These receptors were obtained from a male donor with ankylosing spondylitis.

The chain carries TRBV7-2 and TRBJ2-1; D not certain. This CDR3 is 15 amino acids long. Germline V gene sequence: CDR1 SGHTA, CDR2 FQGNSA. V shed 0 bases and J shed 6 bases, with 12 bases lying between them. CDR3 sequence: CASSLARPWGNEQFF. The CDR3 DNA reads TGTGCCAGCAGCTTAGCCCGGCCCTGGGGCAATGAGCAGTTCTTC.

This clonotype was counted between two and nine times. J is TRBJ2-7 and V is TRBV2; 8 nucleotides agree with TRBD1. Germline values: CDR1 SNHLY, CDR2 FYNNEI. J lost 4 bases, V lost 6 bases, and 14 bases had no gene match. The CDR3 sequence is 16 residues long. This chain's CDR3 is CASSPPRAGGSYEQYV. CDR3 sequence (DNA): TGTGCCAGCAGCCCCCCGCGGGCAGGGGGCTCTTACGAGCAGTACGTC.

This clonotype came up a few times. This chain connects TRBV10-3 to TRBJ2-7, with a possible D match to TRBD2 (6 bases). Germline V gives CDR1 ENHRY, CDR2 SYGVKD. The length of the CDR3 is 16 residues. V shed 2 bases and J shed 7 bases, with 21 bases lying between them. The DNA of the CDR3 is TGTGCCATCAGTGAGAACTACGGGCGGGGTCTCGGAGAGCAGTACTTC. Translation: CAISENYGRGLGEQYF.

This clonotype was seen a few times. This sequence joins TRBV5-1 and TRBJ1-1, with 10 bases that match TRBD1. Germline-derived CDR1 and CDR2 are SGHRS and YFSETQ. This CDR3 contains 13 residues. The V segment lost 3 bases and the J segment 8 bases; nucleotides outside the gene matches: 4. The CDR3 spells CASSSGQGSEAFF. The CDR3, as DNA: TGCGCCAGCAGCTCGGGACAGGGGTCCGAAGCTTTCTTT.

This clonotype was seen more than once but under ten times. J is TRBJ2-3 and V is TRBV11-2, with 7 positions matching TRBD2. CDR3 length: 12 residues. The J segment lost 11 bases and the V segment lost 5 bases, leaving 7 bases of the junction unmatched. Germline values: CDR1 SGHAT, CDR2 FQNNGV. The CDR3 DNA sequence: TGTGCCAGCAGCACTTGGGACTACTTGCAGTATTTT. Amino acids: CASSTWDYLQYF.

The CDR3 coding sequence is TGTGCCAGCAGTTTAGCAGGGAATCCCTACGAGCAGTACTTC. It codes for CASSLAGNPYEQYF. The chain uses TRBV28 and TRBJ2-7, with a tentative D call TRBD1 (5 bases). V was shortened by 2 bases and J by 2 bases, with 10 bases between the two germline ends. This CDR3 contains 14 residues. CDR1 and CDR2 from the germline V gene are MDHEN and SYDVKM.

This chain links TRBV18 with TRBJ2-6, with D uncertain. Per germline, CDR1 KGHSH and CDR2 LQKENI. This CDR3 region has 15 residues. Trimming removed 4 bases from V and 0 bases from J, with 7 bases in between. CDR3 sequence: CASSLSGSGANVLTF. CDR3 nucleotide sequence: TGTGCCAGCTCACTTTCCGGCTCTGGGGCCAACGTCCTGACTTTC.

This clonotype has just a few counts. V usage is TRBV7-8 and J usage is TRBJ1-2; tentatively, D is TRBD1 (5 bases). Germline-derived CDR1 and CDR2 are SGHVS and FQNEAQ. The CDR3 covers 14 residues. V was shortened by 1 base and J by 8 bases, with 14 bases between the two germline ends. DNA of the CDR3: TGTGCCAGCAGCTTAGGGGCCCAGGGTTTCGGCTACACCTTC. This translates into CASSLGAQGFGYTF.

This rearrangement joins TRBV30 to TRBJ2-3; D unclear. The V gene lost 5 bases and the J gene lost 0 bases, with 6 bases spanning the gap. Germline V gene sequence: CDR1 GTSNPN, CDR2 SVGIG (reference sequence). The CDR3 is made up of 12 amino acids. The CDR3 protein is CAWSASTDTQYF. CDR3 in DNA: TGTGCCTGGTCGGCTAGCACAGATACGCAGTATTTT.

The rearrangement joins TRBV30 to TRBJ2-5, with D perhaps matching TRBD2 (6 bases). From germline, CDR1 is GTSNPN and CDR2 SVGIG (reference sequence). V lost 1 base and J 3 bases, leaving 9 bases between the germline ends. The CDR3 is made up of 13 amino acids. This chain's CDR3 is CAWSGGVKETQYF. CDR3 nucleotides: TGTGCCTGGAGTGGGGGGGTTAAAGAGACCCAGTACTTC.

This clonotype was observed a handful of times. The rearrangement joins TRBV3-1 to TRBJ1-1; no definite D call. CDR1 is LGHDT and CDR2 is YNNKEL in the germline V gene (reference sequence). CDR3 length equals 15 residues. V was pared by 0 bases and J by 5 bases, with 13 bases between. This chain's CDR3 is CASSQDRAFGTEAFF. In DNA, the CDR3 is TGTGCCAGCAGCCAAGATCGGGCGTTCGGGACTGAAGCTTTCTTT.

This clonotype was observed at least ten times. The chain recombines TRBV7-2 with TRBJ1-2, with no clear D. Germline CDR1 SGHTA, CDR2 FQGNSA. Trimming shortened V by 1 base and J by 4 bases, and 10 bases separated the two germline ends. The CDR3 is 14 residues long. The CDR3: CASSLDKRSYGYTF. The CDR3 DNA reads as TGTGCCAGCAGCTTAGACAAACGGAGCTATGGCTACACCTTC.

This clonotype was seen more than once but under ten times. The chain couples TRBV2 to TRBJ2-1, with D perhaps TRBD1 (5 bases). V was trimmed by 2 bases and J by 6 bases, leaving 14 bases between them. CDR3 length: 15 amino acids. The germline V gene encodes CDR1 SNHLY and CDR2 FYNNEI. Here the CDR3 DNA reads TGTGCCAGCAGTGAATCAGGGCCTCTCATCAATGAGCAGTTCTTC. Amino acids: CASSESGPLINEQFF.

This clonotype was counted a single time. V is TRBV5-1 and J is TRBJ2-2; maybe TRBD1 (6 bases). The CDR3 covers 14 residues. Trimming took off 6 bases at V and 5 bases at J, with 14 bases between the two ends. The V gene's germline CDR1 is SGHRS and CDR2 YFSETQ. The CDR3 nucleotides are TGCGCCAGCACCTACAGGGAGAGAACCGGGGAGCTGTTTTTT. Amino acid sequence: CASTYRERTGELFF.

The chain is built from TRBV20-1 and TRBJ2-1; 12 nucleotides line up with TRBD2. V shed 5 bases, J shed 2 bases, and the junction held 4 bases outside the gene matches. CDR3 length: 15 residues. Germline CDR1 reads DFQATT; CDR2 reads SNEGSKA (reference sequence). CDR3 protein: CSASSGRDTYNEQFF. Here the CDR3 DNA reads TGCAGTGCTTCTAGCGGGAGGGATACCTACAATGAGCAGTTCTTC.

This chain links TRBV20-1 with TRBJ2-5; D is unresolved. Trimming left V 4 bases short and J 3 bases short, with 12 bases between. Looked up from germline, CDR1 is DFQATT and CDR2 is SNEGSKA (reference sequence). The CDR3 consists of 13 residues. As DNA, the CDR3 is TGCAGTGCTATCCACTCGACCAAAGAGACCCAGTACTTC. Protein: CSAIHSTKETQYF.

This clonotype has just a few counts. The V gene is TRBV12-3 or TRBV12-4, the J gene TRBJ2-1; TRBD1 aligns across 9 bases. The CDR3 runs to 17 residues. J gave up 9 bases and V 5 bases, and 17 bases lay outside the gene matches. Written as DNA, the CDR3 is TGTGCCAGCAGTCCCCGAGTGGGGGACAGGGCCGTTGTTGAGCAGTTCTTC. Encoded protein: CASSPRVGDRAVVEQFF.

This chain joins TRBV5-1 and TRBJ2-1; maybe TRBD2 (6 bases). V lost 4 bases and J 4 bases, leaving 24 bases between the germline ends. The CDR3 length is 18 residues. CDR1 is SGHRS and CDR2 is YFSETQ in the germline V gene. The chain's CDR3 is CASSVIPESGTGYNEQFF. The CDR3 DNA reads as TGCGCCAGCAGCGTAATTCCAGAGTCTGGGACTGGTTACAATGAGCAGTTCTTC.

This clonotype was seen ten or more times. The V gene is TRBV5-1, the J gene TRBJ1-5; 8 bases map to TRBD1. V was clipped by 4 bases and J by 0 bases; unmatched bases: 3. Per the germline V gene, CDR1 is SGHRS and CDR2 is YFSETQ. The CDR3 runs to 15 residues. This chain's CDR3 is CASSQTGGSNQPQHF. The CDR3 coding sequence is TGCGCCAGCAGCCAAACAGGGGGTAGCAATCAGCCCCAGCATTTT.

This clonotype was counted at least ten times. The chain carries TRBV4-2 and TRBJ1-6; D call uncertain. V lost 0 bases and J 13 bases, leaving 10 bases between the germline ends. This CDR3 has 13 residues. CDR1 and CDR2 (germline): LGHNA, YNFKEQ. The CDR3 is CASSQDMASPLHF. CDR3 in DNA: TGTGCCAGCAGCCAAGATATGGCGAGCCCCCTCCACTTT.